This TCR beta chain is drawn from a study of T cell responses to AZD1222 COVID-19 vaccine. Germline CDR1 reads GTSNPN; CDR2 reads SVGIG (reference sequence). Trimming cost V 1 base and J 7 bases, with 17 bases left between them. CDR3 size: 15 residues. Profiled with immunoSEQ multiplex PCR; TCRdb holds only in-frame clones, not every one. The table shows some 150,000 clones, with around 89% occurring only once. This clonotype was sampled from an adult who received the MenACWY meningococcal vaccine as a control. The V gene is TRBV30, the J gene TRBJ1-5; tentatively, D is TRBD1 (6 bases). Material: peripheral blood, obtained 28 days after the second dose of the MenACWY control vaccine. CDR3 sequence: CAWSASTGSGQPQHF. The CDR3 nucleotides are TGTGCCTGGAGTGCCTCAACAGGGTCTGGACAGCCCCAGCATTTT. Combining the CDR3 with reference TRBV30 and TRBJ1-5 gives the whole variable domain SQTIHQWPATLVQPVGSPLSLECTVEGTSNPNLYWYRQAAGRGLQLLFYSVGIGQISSEVPQNLSASRPQDRQFILSSKKLLLSDSGFYLCAWSASTGSGQPQHFGDGTRLSIL.